The 7 T cell receptor beta chains reported below all come from one sample, sequenced in a study of T cells in pancreatic ductal adenocarcinoma. No neoadjuvant therapy was given to the selected pancreatic ductal adenocarcinoma patients before their surgery. The repertoire was sequenced with immunoSEQ multiplex PCR; TCRdb's copy has only in-frame clones and lacks some. This sample has roughly 20,000 clones; about 90% occur once, and the top ten carry around 0.94%. What was sequenced was PBMCs. The receptors stem from a human donor with pancreatic ductal adenocarcinoma.

This clone was detected once. V gene TRBV30 combines with J gene TRBJ2-1; D ambiguous. The germline CDR1 and CDR2 sequences are GTSNPN and SVGIG (reference sequence). Trimming took off 2 bases at V and 3 bases at J, with 5 bases between the two ends. This CDR3 spans 12 amino acids. CDR3 loop: CAWSQVYNEQFF. The CDR3 nucleotides are TGTGCCTGGAGTCAGGTCTACAATGAGCAGTTCTTC.

This clone was picked up a small number of times. This chain uses TRBV5-1 with TRBJ1-6, with D uncertain. This CDR3 is built from 16 residues. Germline assignment: CDR1 SGHRS and CDR2 YFSETQ. Trimming shortened V by 0 bases and J by 5 bases, and 12 bases separated the two germline ends. CDR3 nucleotides: TGCGCCAGCAGCTTGGCGGGTCCCGAGAATAATTCACCCCTCCACTTT. Translating gives CASSLAGPENNSPLHF. Combining the CDR3 with reference TRBV5-1 and TRBJ1-6 gives the whole variable domain KAGVTQTPRYLIKTRGQQVTLSCSPISGHRSVSWYQQTPGQGLQFLFEYFSETQRNKGNFPGRFSGRQFSNSRSEMNVSTLELGDSALYLCASSLAGPENNSPLHFGNGTRLTVT.

This chain uses TRBV30 with TRBJ2-6; 7 bases line up with TRBD1. This CDR3 is 14 amino acids long. With 4 bases clipped from V and 2 bases from J, the junction kept 2 bases outside the gene matches. The germline gives CDR1 GTSNPN, CDR2 SVGIG (reference sequence). CDR3 in amino acids: CAWNTGAGANVLTF. The CDR3, as DNA: TGTGCCTGGAATACAGGGGCTGGGGCCAACGTCCTGACTTTC.

This chain uses TRBV7-2 with TRBJ2-7; D is unclear. This CDR3 has 14 amino acids. Germline V lookup: CDR1 SGHTA, CDR2 FQGNSA. V lost 1 base to trimming and J lost 4 bases, with 11 bases between them. The CDR3, as DNA: TGTGCCAGCAGCTTAGAGGCAGGTCGATACGAGCAGTACTTC. Protein sequence: CASSLEAGRYEQYF. The full variable domain, in which reference TRBV7-2 and TRBJ2-7 provide the parts outside the CDR3, is GAGVSQSPSNKVTEKGKDVELRCDPISGHTALYWYRQSLGQGLEFLIYFQGNSAPDKSGLPSDRFSAERTGGSVSTLTIQRTQQEDSAVYLCASSLEAGRYEQYFGPGTRLTVT.

J is TRBJ1-1 and V is TRBV6-1, with D tentatively TRBD1 (6 bases). This CDR3 is built from 12 residues. CDR1 and CDR2 from the germline V gene are MNHNS and SASEGT. Trimming took off 6 bases at V and 5 bases at J, with 10 bases between the two ends. CDR3 nucleotide sequence: TGTGCCAGCAGGGGGGGGCCTACTGAAGCTTTCTTT. It translates to CASRGGPTEAFF.

V and J are TRBV30 and TRBJ2-2; D remains unclear. In germline, CDR1 is GTSNPN, CDR2 SVGIG (reference sequence). Trimming took 0 bases from V and 5 from J, leaving 7 bases between them. The length of the CDR3 is 13 residues. This CDR3 is CAWSVSGTGELFF. The DNA of the CDR3 is TGTGCCTGGAGTGTGTCGGGTACCGGGGAGCTGTTTTTT.

This rearrangement joins TRBV7-6 to TRBJ1-2; 8 nucleotides align to TRBD1. CDR3 length: 18 amino acids. Germline V gives CDR1 SGHVS, CDR2 FNYEAQ. V lost 5 bases and J lost 0; bases outside the gene matches: 14. CDR3 sequence (DNA): TGTGCCAGCAGCAAAAGAGGACAGGGAGGAATTGCTAACTATGGCTACACCTTC. Protein product: CASSKRGQGGIANYGYTF. Variable domain in full (rest from reference TRBV7-6 and TRBJ1-2): GAGVSQSPRYKVTKRGQDVALRCDPISGHVSLYWYRQALGQGPEFLTYFNYEAQQDKSGLPNDRFSAERPEGSISTLTIQRTEQRDSAMYRCASSKRGQGGIANYGYTFGSGTRLTVV.